The present T cell receptor beta chain was sequenced within a study of OX40 agonist ivuxolimab in advanced cancers. On the study more broadly: Three patients responded partially, comprising one with hepatocellular carcinoma and two with cutaneous melanoma. Points from the study as a whole: Both blood CD4+ and CD8+ T cells showed clonal growth by week 6 at 0.1 to 3.0 mg/kg. Normalized T-cell clonal expansion was also low in some nonresponders. More expanded clones were seen, on average, in CD8+ T cells than in CD4+.

The CDR3 contains 11 residues. V lost 1 base, J lost 7 bases, and 7 bases lay in between. Germline CDR1 GTSNPN, CDR2 SVGIG (reference sequence). On this clone itself: Its antigen is unknown.

Profiling relied on immunoSEQ multiplex PCR, and the TCRdb table lists in-frame clones only, not all of them. The sample has fewer than 90,000 clones; approximately 91% are singletons. This receptor was taken from an adult with an advanced solid tumor such as melanoma, head and neck, liver or kidney cancer. The chain combines TRBV30 with TRBJ1-2; D unresolved. The sample consisted of CD4+ or CD8+ T cells sorted from blood, taken in a trial of the OX40 agonist ivuxolimab. CDR3 loop: CAWSGHGGYTF. The CDR3 coding sequence is TGTGCCTGGAGTGGCCACGGTGGCTACACCTTC.